This entry lists 28 T cell receptor beta chains sequenced from one sample in a study of blood T cell repertoires in COVID-19 (dated by TCRdb to the early 2020s). Library preparation used the immunoSEQ multiplex PCR assay. Entries here come from immuneACCESS through TCRdb and include only in-frame sequences with V and J called. Some clones fail to appear in such tables; in the studies checked, an unresolved V gene covers under half of the shortfall, and the cause of the remainder is unknown. This sample lists approximately 70,000 clones; 85% were detected once. In total, the top ten clones hold approximately 32% of the sample. Sequencing was performed on peripheral blood. The receptors here all came from a woman aged 80 or older with active or convalescent COVID-19.

The chain links TRBV18 to TRBJ1-1; possibly TRBD1 for D (5 bases). Trimming left V 3 bases short and J 7 bases short, with 12 bases between. In germline, CDR1 is KGHSH, CDR2 LQKENI. The CDR3 covers 13 residues. CDR3 region: CASSPKGWGEAFF. The CDR3 nucleotides read TGTGCCAGCTCACCGAAGGGGTGGGGTGAAGCTTTCTTT.

J is TRBJ2-3 and V is TRBV9, with a weak D call TRBD2 (5 bases). Trimming pared 0 bases from V and 2 bases from J, leaving 13 bases between. This CDR3 is built from 16 residues. Germline V lookup: CDR1 SGDLS, CDR2 YYNGEE. The CDR3 sequence is CASSVDLGELTDTQYF. DNA for the CDR3: TGTGCCAGCAGCGTAGATCTCGGGGAGCTCACAGATACGCAGTATTTT.

The chain has TRBV21-1 and TRBJ1-2; whether TRBD1, the table's D call, matches the DNA was not checked. TRBV21-1 is described as a pseudogene. The CDR3 is made up of 16 amino acids. CDR3 loop: CASSKIAQGWRNGYTF. CDR3 coding DNA: TGTGCCAGCAGCAAAATTGCACAGGGTTGGAGGAATGGCTACACCTTC.

The chain links TRBV19 to TRBJ2-5; 7 bases map to TRBD1. Germline V gene sequence: CDR1 LNHDA, CDR2 SQIVND (reference sequence). J gave up 5 bases and V 2 bases, and 5 bases lay outside the gene matches. The CDR3 totals 14 residues. The CDR3 sequence: CASSIQGDRETQYF. In nucleotides, the CDR3 is TGTGCCAGTAGTATACAGGGGGATAGGGAGACCCAGTACTTC.

The J gene is TRBJ2-1, the V gene TRBV15, with a possible D match to TRBD2 (6 bases). V was trimmed by 4 bases and J by 4 bases, leaving 23 bases between them. The germline V gene encodes CDR1 LNHNV and CDR2 YYDKDF (reference sequence). The length of the CDR3 is 18 residues. CDR3 bases: TGTGCCACCAGCAAACGTAAAGGGGCCGGAGGGAGATACAATGAGCAGTTCTTC. This sequence encodes CATSKRKGAGGRYNEQFF.

The chain links TRBV7-9 to TRBJ1-2; weak D call: TRBD1 (5 bases). The CDR3 has 13 amino acids. V dropped 5 bases and J dropped 8 bases, with 15 bases sitting between them. Per the germline V gene, CDR1 is SEHNR and CDR2 is FQNEAQ (reference sequence). The chain's CDR3 is CASSPGGGRGYTF. In nucleotides, the CDR3 is TGTGCCAGCAGCCCGGGGGGGGGTCGCGGCTACACCTTC.

The chain combines TRBV4-1 with TRBJ2-2; 14 bases align to TRBD2. In germline, CDR1 is MGHRA, CDR2 YSYEKL. The CDR3 covers 15 residues. V lost 6 bases and J lost 6; bases outside the gene matches: 3. This CDR3 is CASRGTSGGSGELFF. In DNA form, the CDR3 reads TGCGCCAGCAGGGGGACTAGCGGGGGTTCCGGGGAGCTGTTTTTT.

CDR3 residues: CASSASGTRSDEQFF. Here the CDR3 DNA reads TGTGCCAGCAGCGCTTCCGGGACTAGAAGTGATGAGCAGTTCTTC. V and J are TRBV9 and TRBJ2-1, with TRBD2 matching 8 bases. The ends lost 3 bases at V and 8 bases at J; junction bases unmatched: 10. The germline V gene has CDR1 SGDLS and CDR2 YYNGEE. This CDR3 has 15 amino acids.

V is TRBV30 and J is TRBJ2-1; tentative D call: TRBD1 (6 bases). The CDR3 has 12 residues. V was shortened by 3 bases and J by 5 bases, with 8 bases between the two germline ends. The germline CDR1 and CDR2 sequences are GTSNPN and SVGIG (reference sequence). This chain's CDR3 is CAWSGTNNEQFF. DNA of the CDR3: TGTGCCTGGAGCGGGACAAACAATGAGCAGTTCTTC.

The chain combines TRBV6-5 with TRBJ2-7; D gene uncertain. This CDR3 is built from 13 residues. CDR1 is MNHEY, CDR2 SVGAGI, per germline. Trimming took off 5 bases at V and 3 bases at J, with 11 bases between the two ends. The CDR3 bases are TGTGCCAGCAGTCCACGGGTCGACTACGAGCAGTACTTC. Protein sequence: CASSPRVDYEQYF.

This clone turned up a few times. This chain connects TRBV14 to TRBJ1-1; D remains unclear. Germline V CDR1 and CDR2: SGHDN, FVKESK. The CDR3 length is 16 residues. Trimming pared 4 bases from V and 4 bases from J, leaving 19 bases between. The DNA for the CDR3 is TGTGCCAGCAGCCTTAACACGGGGTATGCGGCCACTGAAGCTTTCTTT. Translating it yields CASSLNTGYAATEAFF.

This clone was seen more than once but under ten times. The chain recombines TRBV2 with TRBJ1-5; D is uncertain. The CDR3 loop spans 14 amino acids. Germline V gives CDR1 SNHLY, CDR2 FYNNEI. Trimming removed 4 bases from V and 4 bases from J, with 11 bases in between. CDR3 coding DNA: TGTGCCAGCAGTGGGGGAGGCGGGAATCAGCCCCAGCATTTT. Its protein is CASSGGGGNQPQHF.

CDR3 sequence (DNA): TGTGCCACGTGGAGTGGTCGGGACTCCCGATTAAGCACAGATACGCAGTATTTT. This sequence encodes CATWSGRDSRLSTDTQYF. The chain couples TRBV10-3 to TRBJ2-3, with D possibly matching TRBD2 (6 bases). The germline V gene has CDR1 ENHRY and CDR2 SYGVKD. The CDR3 is 18 amino acids. V was clipped by 10 bases and J by 0 bases, with 26 bases between them.

The chain recombines TRBV5-1 with TRBJ2-1, with 10 nucleotides matching TRBD2. Per the germline V gene, CDR1 is SGHRS and CDR2 is YFSETQ. V shed 0 bases, J shed 4 bases, and the junction held 7 bases outside the gene matches. This CDR3 region has 17 residues. CDR3 sequence: CASSLAPSSGGYNEQFF. DNA for the CDR3: TGCGCCAGCAGCTTGGCCCCGTCTAGCGGGGGATACAATGAGCAGTTCTTC.

The chain is built from TRBV9 and TRBJ2-2; TRBD1 matches 9 bases. Germline loops: CDR1 SGDLS, CDR2 YYNGEE. J lost 5 bases, V lost 2 bases, and 7 bases had no gene match. This CDR3 spans 16 amino acids. The DNA for the CDR3 is TGTGCCAGCAGCGTCCTACAGGGGGCGAGGACCGGGGAGCTGTTTTTT. Protein product: CASSVLQGARTGELFF.

J is TRBJ1-1 and V is TRBV3-1 (or the pseudogene TRBV3-2); D perhaps matches TRBD1 (6 bases). Germline V CDR1 and CDR2: LGHDT, YNNKEL (reference sequence). The CDR3 has 14 amino acids. The V gene lost 4 bases and the J gene lost 8 bases, with 17 bases spanning the gap. The CDR3 DNA follows: TGTGCCAGCAGCCCGCGGACAGCCGGCAGAGAAGCTTTCTTT. It specifies CASSPRTAGREAFF.

The chain recombines TRBV27 with TRBJ2-7, with a possible D match to TRBD1 (6 bases). The CDR3 extends over 14 amino acids. Looked up from germline, CDR1 is MNHEY and CDR2 is SMNVEV (reference sequence). V lost 3 bases to trimming and J lost 5 bases, with 14 bases between them. The CDR3 is CASSFQGSFDEQYF. The CDR3, as DNA: TGTGCCAGCAGTTTCCAGGGGAGTTTCGACGAGCAGTACTTC.

The chain combines TRBV5-1 with TRBJ2-1; D remains unclear. From germline, CDR1 is SGHRS and CDR2 YFSETQ. This CDR3 is built from 13 residues. V was pared by 4 bases and J by 8 bases, with 13 bases between. DNA of the CDR3: TGCGCCAGCAGCCCGAGGTATATGGATGAGCAGTTCTTC. It yields the protein CASSPRYMDEQFF. Variable domain in full (rest from reference TRBV5-1 and TRBJ2-1): KAGVTQTPRYLIKTRGQQVTLSCSPISGHRSVSWYQQTPGQGLQFLFEYFSETQRNKGNFPGRFSGRQFSNSRSEMNVSTLELGDSALYLCASSPRYMDEQFFGPGTRLTVL.

The V call is TRBV27, the J call TRBJ2-1, with 9 bases aligning to TRBD2. This CDR3 contains 17 residues. The germline V gene encodes CDR1 MNHEY and CDR2 SMNVEV (reference sequence). Germline trimming cut 2 bases from V and 9 bases from J; bases unmatched to any gene: 14. As DNA, the CDR3 is TGTGCCAGCAGTTTAAGGCCCTCCGGGACTAGCTCGGGTGAGCAGTTCTTC. It is translated as CASSLRPSGTSSGEQFF.

This clone was observed a single time. The rearrangement links TRBV18 to TRBJ1-5; the match to TRBD1 covers 7 bases. Germline trimming cut 4 bases from V and 7 bases from J; bases unmatched to any gene: 10. Looked up from germline, CDR1 is KGHSH and CDR2 is LQKENI. The length of the CDR3 is 15 residues. CDR3 DNA sequence: TGTGCCAGCTCACTTTCTCAGGGGGGATTGCAGCCCCAGCATTTT. It codes for CASSLSQGGLQPQHF.

V and J are TRBV4-1 and TRBJ2-7; no definite D call. Between the trimmed V and J ends, which lost 0 bases and 1 base, there was a span of 16 bases. CDR3 length equals 17 residues. The germline V gene encodes CDR1 MGHRA and CDR2 YSYEKL. The CDR3 DNA follows: TGCGCCAGCAGCCAAGAAAGGAGAACTTCGCGATCCTACGAGCAGTACTTC. This encodes CASSQERRTSRSYEQYF.

The table lists this clone with a few counts. The V and J genes are TRBV7-9 and TRBJ1-4; D not resolved. CDR3 size: 15 residues. The V and J ends lost 3 bases and 0 bases respectively, with 8 bases between them. CDR1 and CDR2 (germline): SEHNR, FQNEAQ (reference sequence). CDR3 protein: CASSFRGTTNEKLFF. CDR3 in DNA: TGTGCCAGCAGCTTCCGGGGTACAACTAATGAAAAACTGTTTTTT.

V is TRBV10-3 and J is TRBJ1-2, with D hard to call. The V end lost 5 bases, the J end lost 3 bases, and 16 bases lay between the germline ends. CDR3 size: 15 residues. CDR1 ENHRY and CDR2 SYGVKD come from the germline V gene. The CDR3 spells CAISKTESFDYGYTF. In DNA, the CDR3 is TGTGCCATCAGTAAAACAGAGTCCTTCGACTATGGCTACACCTTC.

This clone has more than one count but fewer than ten. The CDR3 coding sequence is TGCGCCAGCAGCTTGGACCCCCGAGGCGACGGTGAAGCTTTCTTT. It specifies CASSLDPRGDGEAFF. This sequence joins TRBV5-1 and TRBJ1-1; D not resolved. This CDR3 has 15 amino acids. CDR1 and CDR2 (germline): SGHRS, YFSETQ. The ends were cut back, 0 bases at V and 7 bases at J, with 16 bases in the middle. Supplemented by reference TRBV5-1 and TRBJ1-1, the full variable domain reads KAGVTQTPRYLIKTRGQQVTLSCSPISGHRSVSWYQQTPGQGLQFLFEYFSETQRNKGNFPGRFSGRQFSNSRSEMNVSTLELGDSALYLCASSLDPRGDGEAFFGQGTRLTVV.

This chain links TRBV6-2 or TRBV6-3 with TRBJ1-1; D unresolved. The V end lost 0 bases, the J end lost 2 bases, and 7 bases lay between the germline ends. Germline assignment: CDR1 MNHEY and CDR2 SVGEGT. The CDR3 covers 14 residues. This CDR3 is CASSYSTFNTEAFF. The DNA for the CDR3 is TGTGCCAGCAGTTACTCGACATTTAACACTGAAGCTTTCTTT.

This chain uses TRBV27 with TRBJ2-5; D ambiguous. The CDR3 is 13 residues long. V was cut by 0 bases and J by 7 bases, with 9 bases left in between. The germline CDR1 and CDR2 sequences are MNHEY and SMNVEV (reference sequence). This chain's CDR3 is CASSLSVGLTQYF. CDR3 DNA: TGTGCCAGCAGTTTATCTGTGGGCTTGACCCAGTACTTC.

The chain joins TRBV2 to TRBJ2-5; D not certain. With 7 bases removed from V and 4 bases from J, the gap between germline ends came to 10 bases. This CDR3 region has 12 residues. The germline V gene encodes CDR1 SNHLY and CDR2 FYNNEI. The CDR3 here is CASTLTGETQYF. Here the CDR3 DNA reads TGTGCCAGCACTCTGACTGGAGAGACCCAGTACTTC. The entire variable domain, with the rest obtained from reference TRBV2 and TRBJ2-5, is as follows: EPEVTQTPSHQVTQMGQEVILRCVPISNHLYFYWYRQILGQKVEFLVSFYNNEISEKSEIFDDQFSVERPDGSNFTLKIRSTKLEDSAMYFCASTLTGETQYFGPGTRLLVL.

The rearrangement uses TRBV19 and TRBJ1-5, with TRBD1 matching over 7 bases. CDR3 length equals 13 residues. Trimming at V came to 5 bases and at J to 6 bases, leaving 4 bases not matched to a gene. From germline, CDR1 is LNHDA and CDR2 SQIVND (reference sequence). DNA for the CDR3: TGTGCCAGTAGTGTAAACAGGGGTCAGCCCCAGCATTTT. It specifies CASSVNRGQPQHF.